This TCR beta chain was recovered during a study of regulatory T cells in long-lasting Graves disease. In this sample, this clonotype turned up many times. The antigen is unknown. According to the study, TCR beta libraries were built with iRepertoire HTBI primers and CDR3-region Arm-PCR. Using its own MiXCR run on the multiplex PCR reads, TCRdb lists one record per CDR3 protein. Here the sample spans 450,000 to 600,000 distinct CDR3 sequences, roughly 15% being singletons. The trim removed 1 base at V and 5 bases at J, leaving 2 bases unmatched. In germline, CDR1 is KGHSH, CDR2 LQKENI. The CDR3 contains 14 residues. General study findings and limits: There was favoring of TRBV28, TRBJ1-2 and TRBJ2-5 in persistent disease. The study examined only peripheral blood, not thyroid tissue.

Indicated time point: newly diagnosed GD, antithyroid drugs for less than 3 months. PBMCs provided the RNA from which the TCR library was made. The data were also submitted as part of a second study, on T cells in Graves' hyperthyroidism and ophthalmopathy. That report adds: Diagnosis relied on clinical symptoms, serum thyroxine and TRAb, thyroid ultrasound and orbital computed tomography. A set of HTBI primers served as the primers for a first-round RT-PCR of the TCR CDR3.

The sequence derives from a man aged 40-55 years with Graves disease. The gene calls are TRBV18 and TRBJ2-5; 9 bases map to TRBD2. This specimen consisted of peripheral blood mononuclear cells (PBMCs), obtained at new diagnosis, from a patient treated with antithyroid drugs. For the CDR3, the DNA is TGTGCCAGCTCACCACGGACTAGCGAGGAGACCCAGTACTTC. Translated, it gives CASSPRTSEETQYF.